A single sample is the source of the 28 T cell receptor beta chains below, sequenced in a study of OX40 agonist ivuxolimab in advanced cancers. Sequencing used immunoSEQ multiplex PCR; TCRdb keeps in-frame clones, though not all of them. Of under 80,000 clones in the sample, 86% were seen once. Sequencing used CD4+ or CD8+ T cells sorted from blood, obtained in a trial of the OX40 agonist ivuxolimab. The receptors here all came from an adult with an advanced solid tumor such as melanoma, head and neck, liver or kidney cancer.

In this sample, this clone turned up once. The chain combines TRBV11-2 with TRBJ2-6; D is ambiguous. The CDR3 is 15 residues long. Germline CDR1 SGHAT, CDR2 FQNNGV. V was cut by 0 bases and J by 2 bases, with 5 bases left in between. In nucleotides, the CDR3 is TGTGCCAGCAGCTTAGAGAGTACTGGGGCCAACGTCCTGACTTTC. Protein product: CASSLESTGANVLTF.

CDR3 DNA sequence: TGTGCCAGTCTATCGAACTATGGCTACACCTTC. It specifies CASLSNYGYTF. V gene TRBV28 combines with J gene TRBJ1-2; D unclear. CDR3 length: 11 amino acids. V was cut by 9 bases and J by 2 bases, with 7 bases left in between. The germline gives CDR1 MDHEN, CDR2 SYDVKM.

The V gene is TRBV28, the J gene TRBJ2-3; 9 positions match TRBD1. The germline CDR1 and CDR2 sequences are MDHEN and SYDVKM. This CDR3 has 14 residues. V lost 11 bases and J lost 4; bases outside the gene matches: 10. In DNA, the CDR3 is TGTGCCGGTTCCGCTACAGGGGGCGCAGATACGCAGTATTTT. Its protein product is CAGSATGGADTQYF.

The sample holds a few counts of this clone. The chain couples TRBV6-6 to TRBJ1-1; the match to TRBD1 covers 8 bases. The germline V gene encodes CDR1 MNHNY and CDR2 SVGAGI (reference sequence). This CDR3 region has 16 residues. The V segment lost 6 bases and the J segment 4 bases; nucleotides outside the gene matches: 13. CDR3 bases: TGTGCCAGCAGAATTATCCAGGGGGCAAGGGGCACTGAAGCTTTCTTT. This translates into CASRIIQGARGTEAFF.

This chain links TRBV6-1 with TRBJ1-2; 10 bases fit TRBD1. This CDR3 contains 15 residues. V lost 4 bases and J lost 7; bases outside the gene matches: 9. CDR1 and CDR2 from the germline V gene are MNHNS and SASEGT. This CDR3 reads CASSVGGTGVVGYTF. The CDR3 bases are TGTGCCAGCAGTGTGGGTGGGACAGGGGTTGTTGGCTACACCTTC.

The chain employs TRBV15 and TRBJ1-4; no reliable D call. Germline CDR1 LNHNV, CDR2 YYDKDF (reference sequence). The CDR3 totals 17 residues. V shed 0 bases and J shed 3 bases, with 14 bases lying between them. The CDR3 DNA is TGTGCCACCAGCAGAGATCGGGAGTTTGGTGCTAATGAAAAACTGTTTTTT. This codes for CATSRDREFGANEKLFF.

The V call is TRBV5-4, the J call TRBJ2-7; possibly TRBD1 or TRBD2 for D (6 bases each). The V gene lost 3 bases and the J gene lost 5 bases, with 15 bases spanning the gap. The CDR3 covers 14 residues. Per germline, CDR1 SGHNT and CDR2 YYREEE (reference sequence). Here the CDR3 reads CASSSQPGADEQYF. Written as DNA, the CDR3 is TGTGCCAGCAGCTCCCAGCCGGGGGCGGACGAGCAGTACTTC. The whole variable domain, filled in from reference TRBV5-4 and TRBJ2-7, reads ETGVTQSPTHLIKTRGQQVTLRCSSQSGHNTVSWYQQALGQGPQFIFQYYREEENGRGNFPPRFSGLQFPNYSSELNVNALELDDSALYLCASSSQPGADEQYFGPGTRLTVT.

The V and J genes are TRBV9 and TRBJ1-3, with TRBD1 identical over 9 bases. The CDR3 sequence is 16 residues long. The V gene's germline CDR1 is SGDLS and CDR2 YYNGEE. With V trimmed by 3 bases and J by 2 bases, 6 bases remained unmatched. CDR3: CASSADRGLAGNTIYF. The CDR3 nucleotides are TGTGCCAGCAGCGCGGACAGGGGACTTGCTGGAAACACCATATATTTT.

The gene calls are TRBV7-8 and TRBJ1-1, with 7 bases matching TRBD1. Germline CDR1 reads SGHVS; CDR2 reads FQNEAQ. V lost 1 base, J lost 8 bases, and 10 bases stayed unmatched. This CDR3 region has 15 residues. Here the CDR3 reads CASSLGIQGKEEAFF. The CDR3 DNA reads TGTGCCAGCAGCTTAGGAATACAGGGGAAGGAGGAAGCTTTCTTT.

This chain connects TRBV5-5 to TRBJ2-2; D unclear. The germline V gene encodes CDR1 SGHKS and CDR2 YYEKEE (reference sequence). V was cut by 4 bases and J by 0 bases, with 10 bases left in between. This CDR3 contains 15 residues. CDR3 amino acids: CASSPKEANTGELFF. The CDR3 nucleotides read TGTGCCAGCAGCCCAAAAGAGGCGAACACCGGGGAGCTGTTTTTT. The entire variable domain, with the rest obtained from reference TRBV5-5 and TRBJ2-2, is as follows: DAGVTQSPTHLIKTRGQQVTLRCSPISGHKSVSWYQQVLGQGPQFIFQYYEKEERGRGNFPDRFSARQFPNYSSELNVNALLLGDSALYLCASSPKEANTGELFFGEGSRLTVL.

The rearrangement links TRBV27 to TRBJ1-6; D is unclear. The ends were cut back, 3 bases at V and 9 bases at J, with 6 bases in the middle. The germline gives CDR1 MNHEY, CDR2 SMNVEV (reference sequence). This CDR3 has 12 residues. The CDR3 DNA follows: TGTGCCAGCAGTTTGGGGAGTTCACCCCTCCACTTT. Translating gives CASSLGSSPLHF.

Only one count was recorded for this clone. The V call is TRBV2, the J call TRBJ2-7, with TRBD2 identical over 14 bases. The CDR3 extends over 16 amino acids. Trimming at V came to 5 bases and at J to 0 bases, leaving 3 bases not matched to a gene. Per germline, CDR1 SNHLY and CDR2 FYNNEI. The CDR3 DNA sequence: TGTGCCAGCAGTAAAGGGACTAGCGGGAGCTCCTACGAGCAGTACTTC. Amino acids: CASSKGTSGSSYEQYF.

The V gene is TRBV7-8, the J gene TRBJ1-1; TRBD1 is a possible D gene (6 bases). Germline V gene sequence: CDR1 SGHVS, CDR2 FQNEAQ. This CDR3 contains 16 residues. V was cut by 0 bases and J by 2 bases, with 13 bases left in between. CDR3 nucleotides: TGTGCCAGCAGCTTAGCGCAACCAGGGGATAACACTGAAGCTTTCTTT. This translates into CASSLAQPGDNTEAFF.

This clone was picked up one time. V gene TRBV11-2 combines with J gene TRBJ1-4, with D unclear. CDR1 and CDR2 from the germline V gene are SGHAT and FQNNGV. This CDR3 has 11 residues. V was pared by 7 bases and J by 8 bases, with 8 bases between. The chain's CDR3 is CASTTGEKLFF. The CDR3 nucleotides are TGTGCCAGCACCACGGGAGAAAAACTGTTTTTT.

The CDR3 sequence: CASRRTSGGALNEQFF. In nucleotides, the CDR3 is TGTGCCAGCAGACGTACTAGCGGGGGGGCCCTCAATGAGCAGTTCTTC. The chain links TRBV7-9 to TRBJ2-1; TRBD2 aligns across 13 bases. The junction had 8 bases not matched to a gene; V was cut back by 6 bases and J by 6 bases. CDR3 length: 16 amino acids. Germline V gives CDR1 SEHNR, CDR2 FQNEAQ (reference sequence).

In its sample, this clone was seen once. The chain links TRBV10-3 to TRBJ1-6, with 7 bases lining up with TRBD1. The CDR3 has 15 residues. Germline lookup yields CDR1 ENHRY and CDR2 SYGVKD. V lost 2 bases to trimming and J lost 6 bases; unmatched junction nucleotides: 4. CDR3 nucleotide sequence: TGTGCCATCAGTGAGCAAAGGGACAGTAATTCACCCCTCCACTTT. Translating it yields CAISEQRDSNSPLHF.

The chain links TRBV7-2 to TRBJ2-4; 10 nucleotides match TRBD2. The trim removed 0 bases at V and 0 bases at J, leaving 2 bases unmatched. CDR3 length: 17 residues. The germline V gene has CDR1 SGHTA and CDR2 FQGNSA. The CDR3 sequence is CASSLASGGIAKNIQYF. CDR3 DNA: TGTGCCAGCAGCTTAGCTAGCGGGGGGATAGCCAAAAACATTCAGTACTTC. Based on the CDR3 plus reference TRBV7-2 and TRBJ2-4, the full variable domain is GAGVSQSPSNKVTEKGKDVELRCDPISGHTALYWYRQSLGQGLEFLIYFQGNSAPDKSGLPSDRFSAERTGGSVSTLTIQRTQQEDSAVYLCASSLASGGIAKNIQYFGAGTRLSVL.

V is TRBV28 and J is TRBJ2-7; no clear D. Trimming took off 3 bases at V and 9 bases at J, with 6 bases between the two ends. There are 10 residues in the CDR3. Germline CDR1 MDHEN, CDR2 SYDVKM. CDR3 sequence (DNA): TGTGCCAGCAGTTTCGGCGTGCAGTACTTC. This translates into CASSFGVQYF.

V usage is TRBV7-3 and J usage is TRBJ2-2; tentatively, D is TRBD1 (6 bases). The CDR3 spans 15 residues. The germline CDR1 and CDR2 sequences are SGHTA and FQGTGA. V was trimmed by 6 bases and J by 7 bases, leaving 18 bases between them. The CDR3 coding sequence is TGTGCCAGCAGTATCACAGTGGGGGCGTACGGGGAGCTGTTTTTT. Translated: CASSITVGAYGELFF.

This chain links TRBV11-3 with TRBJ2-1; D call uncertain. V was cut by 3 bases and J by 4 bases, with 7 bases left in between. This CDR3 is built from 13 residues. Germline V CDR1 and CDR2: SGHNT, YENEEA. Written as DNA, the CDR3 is TGTGCCAGCAGCTTCTCGGAGTACAATGAGCAGTTCTTC. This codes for CASSFSEYNEQFF. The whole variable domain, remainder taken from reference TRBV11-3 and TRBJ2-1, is EAGVVQSPRYKIIEKKQPVAFWCNPISGHNTLYWYLQNLGQGPELLIRYENEEAVDDSQLPKDRFSAERLKGVDSTLKIQPAELGDSAVYLCASSFSEYNEQFFGPGTRLTVL.

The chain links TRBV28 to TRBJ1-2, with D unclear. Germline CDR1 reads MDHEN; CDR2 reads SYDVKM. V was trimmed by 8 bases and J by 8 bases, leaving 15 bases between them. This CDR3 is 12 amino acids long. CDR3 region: CASWVNGNGYTF. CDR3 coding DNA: TGTGCCAGCTGGGTTAATGGGAACGGCTACACCTTC.

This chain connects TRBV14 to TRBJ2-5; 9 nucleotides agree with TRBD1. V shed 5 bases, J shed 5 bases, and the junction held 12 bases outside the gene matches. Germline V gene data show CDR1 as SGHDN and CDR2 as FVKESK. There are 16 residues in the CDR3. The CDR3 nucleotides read TGTGCCAGCAGCAACCGGGACAGGGCGGTCGGGGAGACCCAGTACTTC. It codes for CASSNRDRAVGETQYF.

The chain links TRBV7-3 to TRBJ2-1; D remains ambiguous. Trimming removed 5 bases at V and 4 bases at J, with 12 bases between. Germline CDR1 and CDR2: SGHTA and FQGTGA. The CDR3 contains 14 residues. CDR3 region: CASSKNVGYNEQFF. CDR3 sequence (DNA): TGTGCCAGCAGCAAAAACGTGGGGTACAATGAGCAGTTCTTC.

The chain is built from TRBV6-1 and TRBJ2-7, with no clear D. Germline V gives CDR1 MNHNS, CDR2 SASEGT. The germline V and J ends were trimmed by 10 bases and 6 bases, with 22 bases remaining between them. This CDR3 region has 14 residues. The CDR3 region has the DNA TGTGCCACCAAAAGGCGGACCGAAAGTTCCGAGCAGTACTTC. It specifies CATKRRTESSEQYF.

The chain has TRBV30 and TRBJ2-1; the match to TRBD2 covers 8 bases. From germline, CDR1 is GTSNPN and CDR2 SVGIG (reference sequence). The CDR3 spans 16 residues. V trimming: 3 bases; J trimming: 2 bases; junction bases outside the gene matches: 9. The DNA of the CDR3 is TGTGCCTGGAGCATACCGGGACTAGGGGCCTACAATGAGCAGTTCTTC. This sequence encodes CAWSIPGLGAYNEQFF. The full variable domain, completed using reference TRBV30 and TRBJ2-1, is SQTIHQWPATLVQPVGSPLSLECTVEGTSNPNLYWYRQAAGRGLQLLFYSVGIGQISSEVPQNLSASRPQDRQFILSSKKLLLSDSGFYLCAWSIPGLGAYNEQFFGPGTRLTVL.

The CDR3 loop is CASSLGRAYGYTF. The DNA of the CDR3 is TGTGCCAGCAGCTTGGGCAGGGCCTATGGCTACACCTTC. The chain uses TRBV7-8 and TRBJ1-2; a possible D gene is TRBD1 (5 bases). Germline loops: CDR1 SGHVS, CDR2 FQNEAQ. CDR3 length: 13 amino acids. Trimming left V 3 bases short and J 4 bases short, with 9 bases between.

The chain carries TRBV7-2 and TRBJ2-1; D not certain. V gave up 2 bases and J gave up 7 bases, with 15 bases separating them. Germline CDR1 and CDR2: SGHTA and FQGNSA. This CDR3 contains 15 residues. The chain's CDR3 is CASSLPLRTTNEQFF. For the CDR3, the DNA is TGTGCCAGCAGCTTACCCCTCCGGACGACGAATGAGCAGTTCTTC.

The CDR3 nucleotides are TGCGCCAGCAGCCCAGACGGTGGTTCTCGAGCGTCCGAGCAGTACTTC. Its protein is CASSPDGGSRASEQYF. The chain has TRBV4-3 and TRBJ2-7; D gene uncertain. V was trimmed by 4 bases and J by 6 bases, leaving 22 bases between them. This CDR3 comprises 16 residues. Germline V CDR1 and CDR2: LGHNA, YSLEER.